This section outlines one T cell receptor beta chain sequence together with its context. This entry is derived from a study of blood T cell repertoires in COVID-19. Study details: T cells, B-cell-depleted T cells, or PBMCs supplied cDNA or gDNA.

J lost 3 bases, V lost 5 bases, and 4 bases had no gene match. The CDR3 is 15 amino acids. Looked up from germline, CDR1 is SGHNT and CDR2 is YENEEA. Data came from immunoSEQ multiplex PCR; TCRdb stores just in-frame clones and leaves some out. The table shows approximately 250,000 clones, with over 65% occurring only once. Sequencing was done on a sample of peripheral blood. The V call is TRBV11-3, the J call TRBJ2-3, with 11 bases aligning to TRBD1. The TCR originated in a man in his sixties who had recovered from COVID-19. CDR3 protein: CASSTGTGGTDTQYF. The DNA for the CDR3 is TGTGCCAGCAGCACCGGGACAGGGGGGACAGATACGCAGTATTTT.